These 21 T cell receptor beta chains were sequenced from one sample in a study of radiotherapy plus CTLA-4 blockade in lung cancer. The method was immunoSEQ multiplex PCR; TCRdb's version includes in-frame clones alone and lacks a portion of them. The sample has 100,000 or so clones; roughly 80% are singletons. Specimen: peripheral blood, collected from a patient treated with radiotherapy plus ipilimumab. All receptors derive from a human donor with non-small cell lung cancer that progressed on radiotherapy plus ipilimumab.

The CDR3 DNA reads as TGTGCCAGCAGTTTCTCGGGACAGTACGAGCAGTACTTC. Amino acid sequence: CASSFSGQYEQYF. This rearrangement joins TRBV28 to TRBJ2-7; 7 bases match TRBD1. CDR1 and CDR2 from the germline V gene are MDHEN and SYDVKM. The length of the CDR3 is 13 residues. Trimming took 3 bases from V and 4 from J; bases not matched to a gene: 3.

The chain has TRBV5-1 and TRBJ1-2; tentative D call: TRBD1 (6 bases). V was pared by 3 bases and J by 6 bases, with 15 bases between. Germline V lookup: CDR1 SGHRS, CDR2 YFSETQ. CDR3 length equals 14 residues. CDR3 residues: CASSSTTGRDGYTF. The CDR3 bases are TGCGCCAGCAGCTCTACTACAGGGAGGGATGGCTACACCTTC.

J is TRBJ2-3 and V is TRBV11-1; 7 nucleotides line up with TRBD1. This CDR3 comprises 14 residues. V lost 5 bases to trimming and J lost 8 bases; unmatched junction nucleotides: 10. The germline CDR1 and CDR2 sequences are SGHAT and FQDESV (reference sequence). CDR3 nucleotide sequence: TGTGCCAGCAGCCCCCAGGGTTGGGACAGTACGCAGTATTTT. It encodes CASSPQGWDSTQYF.

The V call is TRBV4-1, the J call TRBJ2-7; D assignment may be TRBD1 or TRBD2 (5 bases each). CDR1 is MGHRA and CDR2 is YSYEKL in the germline V gene. V lost 2 bases, J lost 5 bases, and 13 bases lay in between. This CDR3 is 14 amino acids long. CDR3 bases: TGCGCCAGCAGCCAACGACAGTTGGGAGACGAGCAGTACTTC. Translation: CASSQRQLGDEQYF.

The J gene is TRBJ1-1, the V gene TRBV9; D is possibly TRBD1 (5 bases). Germline V lookup: CDR1 SGDLS, CDR2 YYNGEE. This CDR3 contains 13 residues. Trimming removed 4 bases at V and 3 bases at J, with 10 bases between. In nucleotides, the CDR3 is TGTGCCAGCAGCCGGGACGCAGACACTGAAGCTTTCTTT. Protein product: CASSRDADTEAFF. The whole variable domain, remainder taken from reference TRBV9 and TRBJ1-1, is DSGVTQTPKHLITATGQRVTLRCSPRSGDLSVYWYQQSLDQGLQFLIQYYNGEERAKGNILERFSAQQFPDLHSELNLSSLELGDSALYFCASSRDADTEAFFGQGTRLTVV.

This clone has just one count. The rearrangement joins TRBV25-1 to TRBJ2-5; D possibly uses TRBD1 or TRBD2 (6 bases each). Looked up from germline, CDR1 is MGHDK and CDR2 is SYGVNS. Trimming shortened V by 1 base and J by 4 bases, and 19 bases separated the two germline ends. This CDR3 has 17 amino acids. The CDR3 DNA sequence: TGTGCCAGCAGTGAATGGGGGGCAGGTTTTCGTCTAGAGACCCAGTACTTC. This sequence encodes CASSEWGAGFRLETQYF.

This clone showed up just a few times. The CDR3 region is CASSSAWTSGAGANVLTF. The CDR3 nucleotides read TGTGCCAGCAGTTCCGCGTGGACTAGCGGGGCTGGGGCCAACGTCCTGACTTTC. The rearrangement joins TRBV27 to TRBJ2-6; TRBD2 aligns across 12 bases. The germline gives CDR1 MNHEY, CDR2 SMNVEV (reference sequence). This CDR3 is built from 18 residues. V gave up 4 bases and J gave up 2 bases; unmatched junction bases: 6.

The gene calls are TRBV27 and TRBJ2-5, with D unresolved. Deletions cut 7 bases from V and 0 bases from J, with 9 bases between. Germline assignment: CDR1 MNHEY and CDR2 SMNVEV (reference sequence). The CDR3 contains 13 residues. This CDR3 is CASKGSNQETQYF. The CDR3 DNA reads as TGTGCCAGCAAGGGTTCCAACCAAGAGACCCAGTACTTC.

The rearrangement links TRBV11-2 to TRBJ2-2; 12 positions agree with TRBD1. V lost 6 bases and J lost 8; bases outside the gene matches: 10. There are 16 residues in the CDR3. Germline CDR1 and CDR2: SGHAT and FQNNGV. The CDR3 reads CASRIPGQGAKGELFF. For the CDR3, the DNA is TGTGCCAGCAGAATTCCGGGACAGGGGGCGAAGGGGGAGCTGTTTTTT. The full variable domain, its missing parts supplied by reference TRBV11-2 and TRBJ2-2, is EAGVAQSPRYKIIEKRQSVAFWCNPISGHATLYWYQQILGQGPKLLIQFQNNGVVDDSQLPKDRFSAERLKGVDSTLKIQPAKLEDSAVYLCASRIPGQGAKGELFFGEGSRLTVL.

The CDR3 spells CASSLERAENTGELFF. The CDR3 region has the DNA TGCGCCAGCAGCTTGGAGCGAGCGGAAAACACCGGGGAGCTGTTTTTT. This chain connects TRBV5-1 to TRBJ2-2; tentative D call: TRBD2 (5 bases). This CDR3 region has 16 residues. Germline V gene data show CDR1 as SGHRS and CDR2 as YFSETQ. The V and J ends lost 0 bases and 2 bases respectively, with 11 bases between them.

Here the CDR3 DNA reads TGTGCCATTGGGGAGGGGGGCAGGTCCTACGAGCAGTACTTC. Translated: CAIGEGGRSYEQYF. The chain has TRBV10-3 and TRBJ2-7; a possible D gene is TRBD2 (7 bases). The CDR3 has 14 amino acids. Germline V gene sequence: CDR1 ENHRY, CDR2 SYGVKD. The V gene lost 9 bases and the J gene lost 1 base, with 16 bases spanning the gap.

The chain uses TRBV4-1 and TRBJ2-3, with D perhaps given as TRBD1 or TRBD2 (5 bases each). Germline V gene sequence: CDR1 MGHRA, CDR2 YSYEKL. The V end was cut by 0 bases, the J end by 9 bases, with 16 bases between. The CDR3 is made up of 15 amino acids. CDR3 nucleotide sequence: TGCGCCAGCAGCCAAGAGTTCTTCACCGGGGCCACGCAGTATTTT. Amino acids: CASSQEFFTGATQYF.

The chain joins TRBV5-4 to TRBJ2-1; D is unresolved. V was pared by 3 bases and J by 5 bases, with 9 bases between. Germline lookup yields CDR1 SGHNT and CDR2 YYREEE (reference sequence). CDR3 length equals 13 residues. CDR3 amino acids: CASSSKQNNEQFF. CDR3 bases: TGTGCCAGCAGCTCCAAACAGAACAATGAGCAGTTCTTC.

Concerning this clone itself: Other DNA sequences in the same sample also yield this CDR3. This chain connects TRBV11-3 to TRBJ2-7, with 7 bases aligning to TRBD1. Germline trimming cut 1 base from V and 7 bases from J; bases unmatched to any gene: 10. CDR1 and CDR2 from the germline V gene are SGHNT and YENEEA. The CDR3 loop spans 15 amino acids. The CDR3 spells CASSLGTGPSGEQYF. CDR3 DNA sequence: TGTGCCAGCAGCTTAGGGACAGGTCCCTCGGGGGAGCAGTACTTC. Combining the CDR3 with reference TRBV11-3 and TRBJ2-7 gives the whole variable domain EAGVVQSPRYKIIEKKQPVAFWCNPISGHNTLYWYLQNLGQGPELLIRYENEEAVDDSQLPKDRFSAERLKGVDSTLKIQPAELGDSAVYLCASSLGTGPSGEQYFGPGTRLTVT.

The rearrangement uses TRBV11-2 and TRBJ2-7, with 8 bases fitting TRBD1. V lost 2 bases, J lost 5 bases, and 14 bases stayed unmatched. Germline V gene sequence: CDR1 SGHAT, CDR2 FQNNGV. The CDR3 runs to 17 residues. CDR3 residues: CASSLRGFLDRVNEQYF. CDR3 coding DNA: TGTGCCAGCAGCTTACGGGGATTTTTGGACAGGGTAAACGAGCAGTACTTC. Full variable domain (missing parts from reference TRBV11-2 and TRBJ2-7): EAGVAQSPRYKIIEKRQSVAFWCNPISGHATLYWYQQILGQGPKLLIQFQNNGVVDDSQLPKDRFSAERLKGVDSTLKIQPAKLEDSAVYLCASSLRGFLDRVNEQYFGPGTRLTVT.

This rearrangement joins TRBV9 to TRBJ1-5; D is undetermined. The V gene's germline CDR1 is SGDLS and CDR2 YYNGEE. The CDR3 loop spans 16 amino acids. The germline V and J ends were trimmed by 3 bases and 2 bases, with 15 bases remaining between them. The CDR3 region is CASSEGPGKGNQPQHF. CDR3 nucleotide sequence: TGTGCCAGCAGCGAGGGCCCAGGAAAAGGCAATCAGCCCCAGCATTTT.

The gene calls are TRBV2 and TRBJ2-1, with TRBD1 matching 11 bases. Germline values: CDR1 SNHLY, CDR2 FYNNEI. This CDR3 contains 15 residues. With 4 bases clipped from V and 6 bases from J, the junction kept 5 bases outside the gene matches. The chain's CDR3 is CASSGTGGATNEQFF. The DNA for the CDR3 is TGTGCCAGCAGTGGGACAGGGGGCGCTACCAATGAGCAGTTCTTC.

The rearrangement joins TRBV6-6 to TRBJ2-7; D could derive from TRBD1 or TRBD2 (6 bases each). Trimming took 8 bases from V and 9 from J, leaving 17 bases between them. CDR3 size: 12 residues. Germline V gives CDR1 MNHNY, CDR2 SVGAGI (reference sequence). CDR3 bases: TGTGCCAGCGGACAGAGCGGGTGGCCGCAGTACGTC. This gives the protein CASGQSGWPQYV.

The genes are TRBV18 and TRBJ2-1, with no clear D. Germline CDR1 KGHSH, CDR2 LQKENI. The V and J ends lost 1 base and 6 bases respectively, with 7 bases between them. The CDR3 consists of 13 residues. The CDR3 here is CASSPQRSNEQFF. For the CDR3, the DNA is TGTGCCAGCTCACCACAGCGCAGCAATGAGCAGTTCTTC.

This clone was seen only once. The V and J genes are TRBV2 and TRBJ2-7; perhaps TRBD1 as D (5 bases). Germline V gives CDR1 SNHLY, CDR2 FYNNEI. Between the trimmed V and J ends, which lost 7 bases and 3 bases, there was a span of 16 bases. This CDR3 is 14 amino acids long. The CDR3 is CASIPQGVGYEQYF. CDR3 nucleotide sequence: TGTGCCAGCATCCCCCAGGGCGTAGGCTACGAGCAGTACTTC.

The chain has TRBV7-9 and TRBJ2-3, with 10 bases aligning to TRBD1. Germline trimming cut 1 base from V and 0 bases from J; bases unmatched to any gene: 7. The CDR3 runs to 18 residues. Per the germline V gene, CDR1 is SEHNR and CDR2 is FQNEAQ (reference sequence). The CDR3 protein is CASSLGQGAGPSTDTQYF. As DNA, the CDR3 is TGTGCCAGCAGCTTAGGACAGGGGGCAGGTCCTAGCACAGATACGCAGTATTTT.